Below, one TCR beta chain is given with its context. These data belong to a study of cytomegalovirus exposure and HLA in healthy donors. The PCR had 60 Vbeta and 13 Jbeta primers. The assay was immunoSEQ multiplex PCR, and TCRdb's table has in-frame clones only and misses some. Here the sample spans tens of thousands of clones, approximately 85% being singletons. J gave up 3 bases and V 6 bases, and 4 bases lay outside the gene matches. Germline V gene lookup returns CDR1 LNHDA and CDR2 SQIVND (reference sequence). The CDR3 has 13 residues. The clonotype comes from a female donor in good health and CMV-seronegative. This chain links TRBV19 with TRBJ2-7; 8 bases are a match to TRBD2. Sequencing was performed on PBMCs. CDR3 in DNA: TGTGCCAGTAGCGGGGGGGCTTACTACGAGCAGTACTTC. Translation gives CASSGGAYYEQYF.